This T cell receptor beta chain was captured by sequencing in a study of T cells in Graves' hyperthyroidism and ophthalmopathy. Using RNA transcripts as the source, TCR beta CDR3 regions were amplified. The HTBI primer set served for first-round RT-PCR of the TCR CDR3. MiXCR, run by TCRdb on the multiplex PCR reads, gives a single entry per CDR3 protein. The sample lists hundreds of thousands of distinct CDR3 sequences, 15% to 18% occurring once. In germline, CDR1 is SGHNT, CDR2 YENEEA. This CDR3 has 12 amino acids. With 5 bases removed from V and 8 bases from J, the gap between germline ends came to 12 bases. The table lists this clonotype with many counts.

The gene calls are TRBV11-3 and TRBJ1-1, with D perhaps TRBD1 (5 bases). This receptor was taken from a woman between 18 and 29 years old with Graves' hyperthyroidism. Sequenced: blood. The chain's CDR3 is CASSPLRAEAFF. CDR3 nucleotides: TGTGCCAGCAGCCCACTCAGGGCAGAAGCTTTCTTT.